The subject of this entry is one T cell receptor beta chain. Its specificity is not known. Here immunoSEQ multiplex PCR was the method, and the copy in TCRdb shows in-frame clones only, minus some. The sample has under 6,000 clones; 70% to 90% are singletons. The normal lung sample lay at least 3 cm, and maximally far, from the tumour. Genomic DNA came from frozen unsorted single-cell suspensions. The data derive from a study of immune cell composition in non-small cell lung cancer. Findings of the study overall: Shared sequences between tumour-reactive and dominant in vivo clones were not proven. In adenocarcinoma, maximal tumour-associated clone frequency tracked TIL tumour reactivity. Tumour-associated clones >0.5% occurred in approximately 34% of adenocarcinomas, about four fifths of squamous.

Germline values: CDR1 SEHNR, CDR2 FQNEAQ (reference sequence). Trimming left V 5 bases short and J 5 bases short, with 15 bases between. This CDR3 is built from 14 residues. The sample comprised non-adjacent lung tissue. V usage is TRBV7-9 and J usage is TRBJ1-1, with D perhaps matching TRBD1 (5 bases). The source of this sequence is a human donor with non-small cell lung cancer. Some clones in this sample may be carry-over from other donors' samples. CDR3 sequence reads: CASSNTGGGTEAFF. Written as DNA, the CDR3 is TGTGCCAGCAGCAATACGGGGGGAGGGACTGAAGCTTTCTTT.